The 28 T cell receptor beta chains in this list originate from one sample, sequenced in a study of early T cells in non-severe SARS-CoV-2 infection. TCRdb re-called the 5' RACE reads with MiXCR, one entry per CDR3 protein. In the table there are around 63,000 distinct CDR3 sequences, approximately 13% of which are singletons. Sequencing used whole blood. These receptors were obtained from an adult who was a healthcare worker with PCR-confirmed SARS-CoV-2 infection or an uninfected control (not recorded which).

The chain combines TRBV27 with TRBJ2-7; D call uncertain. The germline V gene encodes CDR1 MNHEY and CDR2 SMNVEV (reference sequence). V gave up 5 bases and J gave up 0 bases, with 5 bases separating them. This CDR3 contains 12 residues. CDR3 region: CASSPPSYEQYF. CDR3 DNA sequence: TGTGCCAGCAGTCCTCCCTCCTACGAGCAGTACTTC.

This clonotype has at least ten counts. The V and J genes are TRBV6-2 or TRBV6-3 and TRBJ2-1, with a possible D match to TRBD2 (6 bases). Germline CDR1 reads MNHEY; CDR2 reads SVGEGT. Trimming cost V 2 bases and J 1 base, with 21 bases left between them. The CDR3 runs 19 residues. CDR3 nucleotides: TGTGCCAGCAGTTACATCCTAGGAGGGGAAGGAAGGTCCTACAATGAGCAGTTCTTC. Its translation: CASSYILGGEGRSYNEQFF.

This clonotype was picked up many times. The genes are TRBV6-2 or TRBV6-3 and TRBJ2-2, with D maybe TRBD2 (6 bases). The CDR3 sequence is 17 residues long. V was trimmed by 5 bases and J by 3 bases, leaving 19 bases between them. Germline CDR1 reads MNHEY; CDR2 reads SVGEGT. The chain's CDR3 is CASSHHFGPGDTGELFF. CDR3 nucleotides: TGTGCCAGCAGTCATCATTTTGGGCCGGGAGACACCGGGGAGCTGTTTTTT.

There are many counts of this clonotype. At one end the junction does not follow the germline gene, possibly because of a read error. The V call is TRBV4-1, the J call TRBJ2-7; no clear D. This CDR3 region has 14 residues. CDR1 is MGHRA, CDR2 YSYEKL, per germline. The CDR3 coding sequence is TGCGCCAGCAGCCAAGATGAGTGGGCAGTGAAAACCCCTTTC. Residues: CASSQDEWAVKTPF.

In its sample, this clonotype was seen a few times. The CDR3 loop is CSVGRDGGYGYTF. Here the CDR3 DNA reads TGCAGCGTTGGACGGGACGGTGGCTATGGCTACACCTTC. This rearrangement joins TRBV29-1 to TRBJ1-2; weak D call: TRBD1 (5 bases). CDR1 is SQVTM and CDR2 is ANQGSEA in the germline V gene. The CDR3 consists of 13 residues. Trimming left V 4 bases short and J 4 bases short, with 13 bases between.

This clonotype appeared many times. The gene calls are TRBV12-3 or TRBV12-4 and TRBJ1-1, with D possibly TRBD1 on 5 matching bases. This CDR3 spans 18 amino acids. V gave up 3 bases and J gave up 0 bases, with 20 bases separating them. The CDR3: CASSFPLWGYSMNTEAFF. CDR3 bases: TGTGCCAGCAGTTTCCCCCTTTGGGGGTATTCTATGAACACTGAAGCTTTCTTT.

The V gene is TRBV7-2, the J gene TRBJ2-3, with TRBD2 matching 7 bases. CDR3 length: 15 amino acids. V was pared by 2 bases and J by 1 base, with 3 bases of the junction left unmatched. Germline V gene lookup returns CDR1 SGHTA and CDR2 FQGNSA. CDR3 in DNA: TGTGCCAGCAGCTTAACTAGCGCGGGCACAGATACGCAGTATTTT. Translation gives CASSLTSAGTDTQYF.

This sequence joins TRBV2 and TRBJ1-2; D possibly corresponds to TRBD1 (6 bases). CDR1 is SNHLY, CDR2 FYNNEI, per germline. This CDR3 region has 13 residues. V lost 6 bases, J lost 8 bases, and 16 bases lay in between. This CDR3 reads CASSPRGGLGYTF. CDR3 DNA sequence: TGTGCCAGCAGCCCTAGGGGGGGTCTCGGCTACACCTTC. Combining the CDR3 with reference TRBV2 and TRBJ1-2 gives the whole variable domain EPEVTQTPSHQVTQMGQEVILRCVPISNHLYFYWYRQILGQKVEFLVSFYNNEISEKSEIFDDQFSVERPDGSNFTLKIRSTKLEDSAMYFCASSPRGGLGYTFGSGTRLTVV.

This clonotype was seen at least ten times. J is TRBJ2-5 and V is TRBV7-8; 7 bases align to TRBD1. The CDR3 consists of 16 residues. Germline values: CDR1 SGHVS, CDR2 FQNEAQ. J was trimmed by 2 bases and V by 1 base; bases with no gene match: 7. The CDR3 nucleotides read TGTGCCAGCAGCTTAGGAGGGGGCGCATGGCAAGAGACCCAGTACTTC. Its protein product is CASSLGGGAWQETQYF. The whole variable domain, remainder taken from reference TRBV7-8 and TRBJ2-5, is GAGVSQSPRYKVAKRGQDVALRCDPISGHVSLFWYQQALGQGPEFLTYFQNEAQLDKSGLPSDRFFAERPEGSVSTLKIQRTQQEDSAVYLCASSLGGGAWQETQYFGPGTRLLVL.

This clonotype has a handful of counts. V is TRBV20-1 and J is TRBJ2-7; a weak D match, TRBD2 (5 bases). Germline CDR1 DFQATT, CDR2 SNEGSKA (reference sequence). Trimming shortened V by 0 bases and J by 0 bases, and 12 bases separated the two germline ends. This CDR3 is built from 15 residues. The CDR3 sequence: CSARDSRVSSYEQYF. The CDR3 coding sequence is TGCAGTGCTAGAGATTCGAGGGTAAGCTCCTACGAGCAGTACTTC.

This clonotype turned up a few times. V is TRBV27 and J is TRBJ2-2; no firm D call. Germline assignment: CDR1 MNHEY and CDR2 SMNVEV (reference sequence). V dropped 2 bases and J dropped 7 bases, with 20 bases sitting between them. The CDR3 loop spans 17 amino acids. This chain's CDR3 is CASSLVAVGYSGGELFF. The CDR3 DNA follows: TGTGCCAGCAGTTTAGTAGCAGTGGGGTATTCAGGCGGGGAGCTGTTTTTT.

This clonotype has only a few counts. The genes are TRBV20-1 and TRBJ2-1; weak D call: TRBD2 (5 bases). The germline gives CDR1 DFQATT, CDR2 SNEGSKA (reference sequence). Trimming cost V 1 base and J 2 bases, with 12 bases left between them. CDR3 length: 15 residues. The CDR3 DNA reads TGCAGTGCTAGAGTACTAGAAGATGCCTACAATGAGCAGTTCTTC. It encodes CSARVLEDAYNEQFF.

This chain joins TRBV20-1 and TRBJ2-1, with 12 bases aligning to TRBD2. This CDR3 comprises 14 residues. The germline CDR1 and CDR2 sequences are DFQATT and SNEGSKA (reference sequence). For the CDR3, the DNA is TGCAGCACCCCGACTAGCGGGGGTTACAATGAGCAGTTCTTC. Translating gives CSTPTSGGYNEQFF.

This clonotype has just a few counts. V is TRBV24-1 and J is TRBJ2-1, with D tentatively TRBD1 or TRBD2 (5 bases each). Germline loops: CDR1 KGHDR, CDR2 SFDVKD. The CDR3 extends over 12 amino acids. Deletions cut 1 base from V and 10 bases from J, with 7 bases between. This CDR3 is CATSDFGAEQFF. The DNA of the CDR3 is TGTGCCACCAGTGATTTCGGGGCCGAGCAGTTCTTC.

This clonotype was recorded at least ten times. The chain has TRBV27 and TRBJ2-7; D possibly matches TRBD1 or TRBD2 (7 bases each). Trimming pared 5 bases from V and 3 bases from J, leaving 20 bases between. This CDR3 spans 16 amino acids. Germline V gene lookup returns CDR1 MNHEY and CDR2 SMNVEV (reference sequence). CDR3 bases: TGTGCCAGCAGTCCCAGGGGGGGAGGGGGCGTCTACGAGCAGTACTTC. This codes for CASSPRGGGGVYEQYF.

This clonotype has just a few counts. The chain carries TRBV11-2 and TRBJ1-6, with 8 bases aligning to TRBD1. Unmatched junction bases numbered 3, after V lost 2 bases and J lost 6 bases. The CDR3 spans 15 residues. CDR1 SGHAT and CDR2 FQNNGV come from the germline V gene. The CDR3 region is CASSLRTGSNSPLHF. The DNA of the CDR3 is TGTGCCAGCAGCTTAAGGACAGGGAGTAATTCACCCCTCCACTTT. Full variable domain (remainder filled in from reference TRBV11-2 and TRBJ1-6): EAGVAQSPRYKIIEKRQSVAFWCNPISGHATLYWYQQILGQGPKLLIQFQNNGVVDDSQLPKDRFSAERLKGVDSTLKIQPAKLEDSAVYLCASSLRTGSNSPLHFGNGTRLTVT.

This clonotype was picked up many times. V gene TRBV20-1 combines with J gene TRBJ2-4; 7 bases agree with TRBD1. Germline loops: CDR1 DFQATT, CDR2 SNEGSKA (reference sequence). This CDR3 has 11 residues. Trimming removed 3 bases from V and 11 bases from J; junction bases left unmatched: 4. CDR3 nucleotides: TGCAGTGCTAGTCACGACAGGGTTCAGTACTTC. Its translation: CSASHDRVQYF.

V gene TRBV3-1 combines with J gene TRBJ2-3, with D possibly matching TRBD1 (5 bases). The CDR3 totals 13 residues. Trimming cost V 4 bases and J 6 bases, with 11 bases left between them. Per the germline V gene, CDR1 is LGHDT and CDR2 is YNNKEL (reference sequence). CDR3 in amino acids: CASSRGPKDTQYF. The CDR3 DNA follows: TGTGCCAGCAGCCGGGGCCCGAAGGATACGCAGTATTTT.

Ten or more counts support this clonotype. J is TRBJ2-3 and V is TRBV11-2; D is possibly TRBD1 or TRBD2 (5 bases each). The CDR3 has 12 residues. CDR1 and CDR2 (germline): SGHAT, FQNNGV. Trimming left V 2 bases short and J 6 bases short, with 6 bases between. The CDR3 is CASSLWGDTQYF. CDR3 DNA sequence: TGTGCCAGCAGCTTATGGGGGGATACGCAGTATTTT.

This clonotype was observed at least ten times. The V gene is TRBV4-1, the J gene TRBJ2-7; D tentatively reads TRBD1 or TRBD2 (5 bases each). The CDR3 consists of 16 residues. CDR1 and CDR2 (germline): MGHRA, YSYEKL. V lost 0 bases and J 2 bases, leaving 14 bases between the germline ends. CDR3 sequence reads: CASSQDGAGATYEQYF. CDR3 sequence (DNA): TGCGCCAGCAGCCAAGATGGGGCCGGGGCCACCTACGAGCAGTACTTC.

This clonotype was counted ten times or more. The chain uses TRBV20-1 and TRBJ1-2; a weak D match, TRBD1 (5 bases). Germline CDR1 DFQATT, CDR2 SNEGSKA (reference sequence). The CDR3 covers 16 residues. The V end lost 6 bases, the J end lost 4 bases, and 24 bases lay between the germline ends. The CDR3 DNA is TGCAGTGCAGGGACCAAAGGCCGGGCAGGGCCCTATGGCTACACCTTC. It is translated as CSAGTKGRAGPYGYTF.

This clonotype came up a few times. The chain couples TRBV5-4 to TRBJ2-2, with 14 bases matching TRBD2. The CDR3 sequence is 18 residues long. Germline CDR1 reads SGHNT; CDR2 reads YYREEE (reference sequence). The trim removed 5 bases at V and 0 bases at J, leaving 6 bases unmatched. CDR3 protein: CASSRLAGGPSNTGELFF. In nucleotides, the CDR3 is TGTGCCAGCAGTAGACTAGCGGGGGGGCCCTCGAACACCGGGGAGCTGTTTTTT.

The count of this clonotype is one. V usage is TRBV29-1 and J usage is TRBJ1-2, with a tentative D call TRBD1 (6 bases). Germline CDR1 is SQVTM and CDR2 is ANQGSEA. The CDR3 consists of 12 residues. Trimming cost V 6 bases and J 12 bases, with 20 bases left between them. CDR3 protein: CSVGGALTPDTF. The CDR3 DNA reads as TGCAGCGTGGGGGGGGCTCTCACCCCCGACACCTTC.

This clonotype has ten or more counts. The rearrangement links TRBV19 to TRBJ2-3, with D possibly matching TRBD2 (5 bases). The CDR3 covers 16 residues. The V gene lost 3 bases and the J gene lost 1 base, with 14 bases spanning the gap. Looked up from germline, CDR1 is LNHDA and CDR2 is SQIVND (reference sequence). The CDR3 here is CASSMAADGGTDTQYF. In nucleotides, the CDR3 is TGTGCCAGTAGTATGGCAGCGGACGGGGGCACAGATACGCAGTATTTT.

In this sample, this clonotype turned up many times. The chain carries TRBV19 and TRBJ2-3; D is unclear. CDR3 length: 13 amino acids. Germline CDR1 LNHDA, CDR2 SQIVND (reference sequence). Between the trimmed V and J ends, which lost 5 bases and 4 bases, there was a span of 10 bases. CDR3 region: CASSFPTADTQYF. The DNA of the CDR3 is TGTGCCAGTAGTTTCCCGACCGCAGATACGCAGTATTTT.

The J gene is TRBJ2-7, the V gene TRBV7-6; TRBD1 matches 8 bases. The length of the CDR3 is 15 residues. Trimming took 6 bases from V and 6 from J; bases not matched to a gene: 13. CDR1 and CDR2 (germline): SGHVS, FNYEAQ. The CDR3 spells CASREGQGAPGEQYF. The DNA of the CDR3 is TGTGCCAGCAGGGAGGGGCAGGGGGCGCCGGGCGAGCAGTACTTC.

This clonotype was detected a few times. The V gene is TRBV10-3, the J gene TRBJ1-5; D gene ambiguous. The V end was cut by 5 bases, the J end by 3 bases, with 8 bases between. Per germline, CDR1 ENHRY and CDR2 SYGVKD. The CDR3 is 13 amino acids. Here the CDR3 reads CAISPDDNQPQHF. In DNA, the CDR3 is TGTGCCATCAGTCCGGACGACAATCAGCCCCAGCATTTT.

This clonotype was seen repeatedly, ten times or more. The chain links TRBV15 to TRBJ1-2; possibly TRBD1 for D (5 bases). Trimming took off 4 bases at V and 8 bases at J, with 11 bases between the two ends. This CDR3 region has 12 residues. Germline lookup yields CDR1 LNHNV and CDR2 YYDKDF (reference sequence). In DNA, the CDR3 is TGTGCCACCAGCACAGGGTTGGGCGGCTACACCTTC. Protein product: CATSTGLGGYTF.